The subject of this entry is one T cell receptor beta chain. This entry belongs to a study of cytotoxic CD8 clonotypes in ibrutinib-treated CLL. This CDR3 is built from 12 residues. Trimming cost V 6 bases and J 0 bases, with 6 bases left between them. Per germline, CDR1 SNHLY and CDR2 FYNNEI. Profiling relied on immunoSEQ multiplex PCR, and the TCRdb table lists in-frame clones only, not all of them. The table records about 130,000 clones, 79% of them present only once. The chain carries TRBV2 and TRBJ2-7; D gene ambiguous. This clonotype was sampled from a human donor with chronic lymphocytic leukemia. Sample: PBMCs, taken after 12 months of ibrutinib treatment. CDR3 DNA sequence: TGTGCCAGCAGGGCGGACTCCTACGAGCAGTACTTC. It codes for CASRADSYEQYF.